This is a list of T cell receptor beta chains from one sample in a study of blood T cell repertoires in COVID-19. Here immunoSEQ multiplex PCR was the method, and the copy in TCRdb shows in-frame clones only, minus some. The data contain 280,000 or so clones, around 91% of them singletons. The specimen sequenced was PBMCs or T cells enriched from blood (not recorded which). The source of these receptors is a woman between 18 and 29 years old with acute COVID-19. Both conserved end residues are part of each CDR3. Fields, in order: J gene, clone size, D gene, V gene, CDR3 protein, CDR3 DNA. A D gene is named only where the DNA matches it firmly. The listing skips clone size in some rows; elsewhere it reads once, few, many or a size class.

>TRBJ2-7|.|TRBD2|TRBV15
CATSRTTSGTYEQYF
TGTGCCACCAGCAGAACGACTAGCGGGACTTACGAGCAGTACTTC
>TRBJ1-2|.|.|TRBV21-1
CASREISYGYTF
TGTGCCAGCAGGGAGATATCCTATGGCTACACCTTC
>TRBJ2-7|once|TRBD1|TRBV18
CASSPRQGARTSYEQYF
TGTGCCAGCTCACCCCGACAGGGGGCCCGCACCTCCTACGAGCAGTACTTC
>TRBJ2-5|.|.|TRBV3-1/TRBV3-2
CASSQADWAVQETQYF
TGTGCCAGCAGCCAAGCGGACTGGGCGGTACAAGAGACCCAGTACTTC
>TRBJ2-7|.|TRBD2|TRBV6-2/TRBV6-3
CASSYLPGLAVNSYEQYF
TGTGCCAGCAGTTACCTCCCCGGACTAGCGGTAAACTCCTACGAGCAGTACTTC
>TRBJ2-7|.|TRBD1|TRBV6-4
CASSWTGVEQYF
TGTGCCAGCAGTTGGACAGGGGTCGAGCAGTACTTC
>TRBJ2-1|.|TRBD1|TRBV7-9
CASSNRGRYNEQFF
TGTGCCAGCAGTAACAGGGGCCGCTACAATGAGCAGTTCTTC
>TRBJ1-4|.|.|TRBV19
CASMGPGVNEKLFF
TGTGCCAGTATGGGTCCCGGGGTTAATGAAAAACTGTTTTTT
>TRBJ2-3|.|TRBD1|TRBV7-9
CASSPRDRGPGDTQYF
TGTGCCAGCAGCCCCCGGGACAGGGGGCCTGGAGATACGCAGTATTTT
>TRBJ2-1|.|.|TRBV27
CASTQTSGVNEQFF
TGTGCCAGCACTCAGACCTCCGGGGTCAATGAGCAGTTCTTC
>TRBJ2-1|.|.|TRBV6-4
CASSERNSSYNEQFF
TGTGCCAGCAGTGAGAGGAATAGCTCCTACAATGAGCAGTTCTTC
>TRBJ1-6|.|.|TRBV28
CASTRTGGDNSPLHF
TGTGCCAGCACCAGAACAGGAGGGGATAATTCACCCCTCCACTTT
>TRBJ2-3|.|TRBD2|TRBV18
CASSLNSGRADTQYF
TGTGCCAGCTCGCTTAATAGCGGGAGGGCAGATACGCAGTATTTT
>TRBJ2-3|.|.|TRBV10-2
CASSENRVADTQYF
TGCGCCAGCAGTGAGAACAGGGTTGCAGATACGCAGTATTTT
>TRBJ1-5|.|.|TRBV19
CASTRAGYQPQHF
TGTGCCAGTACTAGGGCAGGGTATCAGCCCCAGCATTTT
>TRBJ2-7|once|TRBD1|TRBV5-1
CASTRTPGQGFEQYF
TGCGCCAGCACCAGGACCCCCGGACAGGGGTTCGAGCAGTACTTC
>TRBJ1-4|.|.|TRBV4-3
CASSHWSQGEKLFF
TGCGCCAGCAGCCACTGGTCGCAGGGTGAAAAACTGTTTTTT
>TRBJ2-5|once|TRBD1|TRBV7-2
CASSSMTGGVETQYF
TGTGCCAGCAGCTCGATGACAGGGGGAGTGGAGACCCAGTACTTC
>TRBJ2-3|.|TRBD1|TRBV15
CATSREGGQGTDTQYF
TGTGCCACCAGCAGAGAGGGGGGACAGGGAACAGATACGCAGTATTTT
>TRBJ1-1|.|.|TRBV11-2
CASSPRPAGGTEAFF
TGTGCCAGCAGCCCGCGGCCAGCCGGTGGCACTGAAGCTTTCTTT
>TRBJ1-2|.|.|TRBV28
CASSFSDSSYGYTF
TGTGCCAGCAGTTTCTCGGACAGTTCCTATGGCTACACCTTC
>TRBJ2-7|.|TRBD1|TRBV2
CASRGQLDWQYF
TGTGCCAGCAGGGGACAGCTTGATTGGCAGTACTTC
>TRBJ2-1|once|TRBD2|TRBV30
CAWRRLAGVSYNEQFF
TGTGCCTGGAGGAGACTAGCGGGCGTCTCCTACAATGAGCAGTTCTTC
>TRBJ2-7|.|.|TRBV5-1
CASSFIQGYEQYF
TGCGCCAGCAGCTTTATCCAGGGCTACGAGCAGTACTTC
>TRBJ1-1|.|TRBD1|TRBV27
CASSTGERSTEAFF
TGTGCCAGCAGTACAGGGGAGAGGAGCACTGAAGCTTTCTTT
>TRBJ1-1|.|TRBD1|TRBV5-1
CASRRTGGIVTEAFF
TGCGCCAGCAGACGGACAGGGGGCATCGTCACTGAAGCTTTCTTT
>TRBJ2-7|.|.|TRBV6-5
CASGGGMDPTYEQYF
TGTGCCAGCGGAGGCGGCATGGACCCCACCTACGAGCAGTACTTC
>TRBJ2-7|.|.|TRBV2
CASKLASADQYF
TGTGCCAGCAAATTGGCTAGCGCGGATCAGTACTTC
>TRBJ2-1|.|.|TRBV30
CARRGPGEDEQFF
TGTGCCCGGAGGGGCCCGGGAGAGGATGAGCAGTTCTTC
>TRBJ2-7|.|TRBD2|TRBV13
CASSPRTSGRGEQYF
TGTGCCAGCAGCCCCCGGACTAGCGGGAGAGGCGAGCAGTACTTC
>TRBJ1-2|.|TRBD1|TRBV7-9
CASSTADRGSGYTF
TGTGCCAGCAGCACCGCGGACAGGGGCTCTGGCTACACCTTC
>TRBJ2-6|.|.|TRBV9
CASSVGGSGANVLTF
TGTGCCAGCAGCGTAGGCGGCTCTGGGGCCAACGTCCTGACTTTC
>TRBJ1-4|.|.|TRBV9
CASSVTGTINEKLFF
TGTGCCAGCAGCGTAACCGGGACAATAAATGAAAAACTGTTTTTT